This TCR beta chain was observed in a study of circulating and synovial CD4+ cells in juvenile arthritis. Samples derive from patients with active juvenile idiopathic arthritis. Study-wide results and limits: Traditional Vbeta family usage analysis missed the pathogenic-like versus bulk difference. Measured synovium overlap likely understates the true shared repertoire. These repertoires were less diverse than bulk blood CD4 repertoires.

V was cut by 5 bases and J by 1 base, with 11 bases left in between. In germline, CDR1 is LGHNA, CDR2 YNFKEQ. CDR3 length equals 14 residues. As concerns this clone: Antigen: not known.

This table comes from immunoSEQ multiplex PCR, and its TCRdb copy is limited to in-frame clones, with some not included. Of more than 30,000 clones listed, 93% are singletons. This rearrangement joins TRBV4-2 to TRBJ2-5; no clear D. The sample comprised CD4+ T cells from blood. This sequence was found in a human donor with juvenile idiopathic arthritis. CDR3 protein: CASSKAQAQETQYF. CDR3 DNA: TGTGCCAGCAGCAAAGCTCAGGCCCAAGAGACCCAGTACTTC.